The 32 T cell receptor beta chains below come from one sample, sequenced in a study of CD8 T cells in Susac syndrome. An amount of RNA that ranged from roughly 0.5 to 1 ug was reverse transcribed with random hexamers. TCRdb reanalysed the immunoSEQ multiplex PCR reads using MiXCR and keeps one entry per CDR3 protein. This table has some 150,000 distinct CDR3 sequences, around 95% appearing once. The specimen sequenced was CD4+ T cells from PBMCs. The receptors here all came from a human donor with Susac syndrome.

The chain links TRBV4-2 to TRBJ2-3, with D perhaps matching TRBD2 (6 bases). CDR1 LGHNA and CDR2 YNFKEQ come from the germline V gene. This CDR3 region has 16 residues. Trimming left V 3 bases short and J 5 bases short, with 18 bases between. The chain's CDR3 is CASSHLRWGEEDTQYF. In DNA, the CDR3 is TGTGCCAGCAGCCACCTTCGATGGGGGGAAGAAGATACGCAGTATTTT.

This chain uses TRBV3-1 with TRBJ2-6; D remains ambiguous. The germline V gene has CDR1 LGHDT and CDR2 YNNKEL (reference sequence). The CDR3 is 15 amino acids. Trimming took off 3 bases at V and 3 bases at J, with 9 bases between the two ends. In DNA, the CDR3 is TGTGCCAGCAGCCAGACCCACGGTGGGGCCAACGTCCTGACTTTC. It encodes CASSQTHGGANVLTF.

On this clonotype itself: An end of the junction does not agree with germline; a read error may underlie this. V gene TRBV7-2 combines with J gene TRBJ2-7; D gene unclear. Germline V CDR1 and CDR2: SGHTA, FQGNSA. The CDR3 is 11 residues long. CDR3 amino acids: CASVGPTPPAF. The DNA for the CDR3 is TGTGCCAGCGTTGGGCCGACCCCCCCAGCCTTC.

The V call is TRBV7-2, the J call TRBJ2-7; D tentatively fits TRBD1 or TRBD2 (5 bases each). V lost 5 bases, J lost 5 bases, and 16 bases lay in between. CDR1 is SGHTA, CDR2 FQGNSA, per germline. This CDR3 is 14 amino acids long. Here the CDR3 DNA reads TGTGCCAGCAGCGGGGACCCGAGGGGACACGAGCAGTACTTC. Translation gives CASSGDPRGHEQYF.

V and J are TRBV15 and TRBJ2-7, with a tentative D call TRBD2 (6 bases). CDR3 length: 18 residues. Trimming left V 5 bases short and J 3 bases short, with 26 bases between. Germline loops: CDR1 LNHNV, CDR2 YYDKDF (reference sequence). In DNA form, the CDR3 reads TGTGCCACCAGCCCCAGACGGGCTGATGGGAGGCCGGGCTACGAGCAGTACTTC. Its translation: CATSPRRADGRPGYEQYF.

The V gene is TRBV20-1, the J gene TRBJ2-1; TRBD2 aligns across 10 bases. The CDR3 contains 17 residues. With V trimmed by 1 base and J by 7 bases, 13 bases remained unmatched. In germline, CDR1 is DFQATT, CDR2 SNEGSKA (reference sequence). The CDR3 nucleotides read TGCAGTGCTAGAGCCCCACCTCGAAGCGGGGGGGCAAATGAGCAGTTCTTC. Protein sequence: CSARAPPRSGGANEQFF.

The V gene is TRBV10-3, the J gene TRBJ1-6; no reliable D call. The CDR3 runs to 13 residues. Germline loops: CDR1 ENHRY, CDR2 SYGVKD. Trimming shortened V by 4 bases and J by 5 bases, and 6 bases separated the two germline ends. CDR3 bases: TGTGCCATCAGTGGGACGGATAATTCACCCCTCCACTTT. This sequence encodes CAISGTDNSPLHF.

The chain is built from TRBV6-2 or TRBV6-3 and TRBJ1-2, with 7 bases identical to TRBD1. Germline lookup yields CDR1 MNHEY and CDR2 SVGEGT. V was clipped by 2 bases and J by 2 bases; unmatched bases: 11. The CDR3 spans 17 residues. As DNA, the CDR3 is TGTGCCAGCAGTTACCCCACCCGAGGGGGCGTGAACTATGGCTACACCTTC. Translating gives CASSYPTRGGVNYGYTF.

This sequence joins TRBV2 and TRBJ2-7, with D possibly being TRBD2 (6 bases). The CDR3 is 13 amino acids. CDR1 and CDR2 (germline): SNHLY, FYNNEI. Trimming shortened V by 4 bases and J by 6 bases, and 13 bases separated the two germline ends. CDR3 bases: TGTGCCAGCAGTGGGGGCGGAGGGCTCGAGCAGTACTTC. It codes for CASSGGGGLEQYF.

The chain links TRBV5-4 to TRBJ2-1; 10 nucleotides agree with TRBD1. The CDR3 covers 16 residues. J lost 6 bases, V lost 5 bases, and 11 bases had no gene match. CDR1 is SGHNT and CDR2 is YYREEE in the germline V gene (reference sequence). The CDR3 sequence: CASSRLDRGRSNEQFF. CDR3 sequence (DNA): TGTGCCAGCAGTCGACTCGACAGGGGGCGTAGCAATGAGCAGTTCTTC.

This chain's CDR3 is CASSPRCSYNEQFF. The CDR3, as DNA: TGTGCCAGCAGCCCCAGGTGCTCCTACAATGAGCAGTTCTTC. The chain joins TRBV3-1 to TRBJ2-1, with D hard to call. The CDR3 spans 14 residues. Trimming took off 4 bases at V and 0 bases at J, with 7 bases between the two ends. Germline V gene data show CDR1 as LGHDT and CDR2 as YNNKEL (reference sequence).

This clonotype was recorded only once. The CDR3 does not close with the conserved phenylalanine or tryptophan, likely indicating a read error. The DNA is left out, because the CDR3 cannot be placed on it with certainty; the CDR3 is given as TCRdb lists it. The rearrangement links TRBV4-2 to TRBJ1-1; the table's D call, TRBD1, was not checked against the DNA. The CDR3 spans 14 residues, counting both ends. Germline V CDR1 and CDR2: LGHNA, YNFKEQ. CDR3 residues: CASSPGTERLEWVI.

The J gene is TRBJ1-5, the V gene TRBV21-1. TRBV21-1 constitutes a pseudogene. CDR3 size: 16 residues. The CDR3 DNA is TGTGCCAGCAGCAAAGGGTCCGTTATATTGGATCAGCCCCAGCATTTT. It is translated as CASSKGSVILDQPQHF.

J is TRBJ1-2 and V is TRBV5-4; 9 nucleotides match TRBD1. Germline CDR1 reads SGHNT; CDR2 reads YYREEE (reference sequence). V gave up 3 bases and J gave up 7 bases; unmatched junction bases: 4. The CDR3 has 13 residues. Written as DNA, the CDR3 is TGTGCCAGCAGCTGGGACAGGGCTGGTGGCTACACCTTC. It translates to CASSWDRAGGYTF.

J is TRBJ2-7 and V is TRBV4-1; D is possibly TRBD2 (6 bases). In germline, CDR1 is MGHRA, CDR2 YSYEKL. Between the trimmed V and J ends, which lost 4 bases and 0 bases, there was a span of 13 bases. The CDR3 spans 15 residues. The CDR3 DNA reads TGCGCCAGCAGCCGCGGGGTGGGGGACTCCTACGAGCAGTACTTC. Protein product: CASSRGVGDSYEQYF.

The CDR3 loop is CAISGNGVDTGELFF. The CDR3 bases are TGTGCCATCAGTGGCAACGGGGTCGACACCGGGGAGCTGTTTTTT. The chain uses TRBV10-3 and TRBJ2-2; the D gene is possibly TRBD2 (5 bases). The V and J ends lost 4 bases and 3 bases respectively, with 12 bases between them. This CDR3 has 15 amino acids. In germline, CDR1 is ENHRY, CDR2 SYGVKD.

This clonotype came up once. The V gene is TRBV12-3 or TRBV12-4, the J gene TRBJ2-3; 9 nucleotides agree with TRBD2. The CDR3 has 13 amino acids. V shed 3 bases, J shed 10 bases, and the junction held 5 bases outside the gene matches. CDR3 in DNA: TGTGCCAGCAGTTTCACTAGCGGGCAGGCGCAGTATTTT. It specifies CASSFTSGQAQYF.

The chain uses TRBV4-1 and TRBJ2-2; D is tentatively TRBD1 or TRBD2 (6 bases each). This CDR3 is 12 amino acids long. V lost 10 bases to trimming and J lost 5 bases, with 11 bases between them. CDR1 is MGHRA and CDR2 is YSYEKL in the germline V gene. The CDR3, as DNA: TGCGCCACCCGGAGGGGGACCGGGGAGCTGTTTTTT. It specifies CATRRGTGELFF.

The chain uses TRBV12-5 and TRBJ2-3; D is uncertain. Germline V gives CDR1 LGHNT, CDR2 FRNRAP. V shed 4 bases and J shed 2 bases, with 4 bases lying between them. This CDR3 spans 12 amino acids. This CDR3 is CASGSHTDTQYF. Here the CDR3 DNA reads TGTGCTAGTGGTTCTCACACAGATACGCAGTATTTT.

The J gene is TRBJ1-6, the V gene TRBV25-1, with unresolved D. The CDR3 has 16 amino acids. Trimming removed 1 base from V and 2 bases from J, with 9 bases in between. Looked up from germline, CDR1 is MGHDK and CDR2 is SYGVNS. In DNA form, the CDR3 reads TGTGCCAGCAGTGAATCCGGGAGAACCTATAATTCACCCCTCCACTTT. Protein sequence: CASSESGRTYNSPLHF.

CDR3 nucleotides: TGCAGTGCTAGAGGCGCGGGGGGATTCTCCTACGAGCAGTACTTC. It codes for CSARGAGGFSYEQYF. The chain links TRBV20-1 to TRBJ2-7; TRBD2 aligns across 8 bases. Germline CDR1 and CDR2: DFQATT and SNEGSKA (reference sequence). The CDR3 is 15 amino acids. V trimming: 1 base; J trimming: 0 bases; junction bases outside the gene matches: 5.

The chain employs TRBV7-6 and TRBJ2-7; D possibly corresponds to TRBD1 (6 bases). The CDR3 extends over 13 amino acids. Looked up from germline, CDR1 is SGHVS and CDR2 is FNYEAQ. V was cut by 5 bases and J by 5 bases, with 13 bases left in between. In DNA, the CDR3 is TGTGCCAGCAGCGGATACAGGGAACACGAGCAGTACTTC. The encoded protein is CASSGYREHEQYF.

The genes are TRBV6-1 and TRBJ2-2; the match to TRBD1 covers 9 bases. The CDR3 covers 18 residues. The V and J ends lost 6 bases and 1 base, in that order; junction bases with no gene match: 12. In germline, CDR1 is MNHNS, CDR2 SASEGT. The CDR3 is CASRASGTGSLNTGELFF. The CDR3 DNA reads TGTGCCAGCAGGGCCTCCGGGACAGGGTCGCTGAACACCGGGGAGCTGTTTTTT.

V gene TRBV5-1 combines with J gene TRBJ2-5, with 9 bases fitting TRBD2. The CDR3 sequence is 16 residues long. After removal of 1 base from V and 10 bases from J, the junction contained 14 bases not matched to a gene. Germline values: CDR1 SGHRS, CDR2 YFSETQ. Here the CDR3 reads CASSLTGREGRGDQYF. For the CDR3, the DNA is TGCGCCAGCAGCTTGACAGGGCGGGAGGGCCGAGGGGACCAGTACTTC.

The V call is TRBV6-6, the J call TRBJ1-1; D call uncertain. Between the trimmed V and J ends, which lost 5 bases and 3 bases, there was a span of 7 bases. The CDR3 runs to 12 residues. The germline gives CDR1 MNHNY, CDR2 SVGAGI (reference sequence). CDR3 DNA sequence: TGTGCCAGCAGTCCACGGGACACTGAAGCTTTCTTT. Its translation is CASSPRDTEAFF.

The gene calls are TRBV7-3 and TRBJ1-6, with unresolved D. Between the trimmed V and J ends, which lost 1 base and 10 bases, there was a span of 11 bases. The CDR3 consists of 14 residues. Germline CDR1 SGHTA, CDR2 FQGTGA. The CDR3 sequence: CASSLRGRRSPLHF. The CDR3, as DNA: TGTGCCAGCAGCTTAAGGGGTAGAAGGTCACCCCTCCACTTT.

The chain combines TRBV29-1 with TRBJ1-1, with unresolved D. The germline gives CDR1 SQVTM, CDR2 ANQGSEA. Trimming removed 5 bases at V and 0 bases at J, with 10 bases between. The CDR3 is made up of 13 amino acids. The CDR3 DNA reads as TGCAGCGTTAAAAAGCACATGAACACTGAAGCTTTCTTT. As protein: CSVKKHMNTEAFF.

This clonotype showed up just a few times. This chain connects TRBV19 to TRBJ2-1; 9 bases match TRBD1. After removal of 1 base from V and 8 bases from J, the junction contained 0 bases not matched to a gene. Germline CDR1 LNHDA, CDR2 SQIVND (reference sequence). This CDR3 contains 13 residues. CDR3 DNA: TGTGCCAGTAGTATAGGGACAGGGGATGAGCAGTTCTTC. It codes for CASSIGTGDEQFF.

The chain is built from TRBV7-2 and TRBJ2-6, with D unresolved. The V end was cut by 5 bases, the J end by 1 base, with 12 bases between. The germline V gene encodes CDR1 SGHTA and CDR2 FQGNSA. The CDR3 spans 16 residues. The CDR3 is CASSPQWDSGANVLTF. In DNA, the CDR3 is TGTGCCAGCAGCCCCCAGTGGGATTCTGGGGCCAACGTCCTGACTTTC.

This chain connects TRBV11-2 to TRBJ1-2, with a weak D call TRBD1 (6 bases). The CDR3 covers 17 residues. Trimming stripped 0 bases from V and 5 bases from J, with 19 bases between. Germline CDR1 is SGHAT and CDR2 is FQNNGV. CDR3 protein: CASSLDRETGLRYGYTF. The CDR3 DNA sequence: TGTGCCAGCAGCTTAGATCGGGAGACAGGACTACGTTATGGCTACACCTTC.

V gene TRBV4-3 combines with J gene TRBJ2-7; TRBD1 or TRBD2 may be the D gene (5 bases each). V lost 1 base and J lost 4, with 11 bases in between. Germline V gene lookup returns CDR1 LGHNA and CDR2 YSLEER. The CDR3 sequence is 14 residues long. The CDR3 bases are TGCGCCAGCAGCCAAGTGGGACCAACTTACGAGCAGTACTTC. Its protein is CASSQVGPTYEQYF.

The rearrangement uses TRBV27 and TRBJ1-4; D is ambiguous. The CDR3 consists of 13 residues. The V gene lost 5 bases and the J gene lost 2 bases, with 6 bases spanning the gap. Per the germline V gene, CDR1 is MNHEY and CDR2 is SMNVEV (reference sequence). CDR3 in DNA: TGTGCCAGCAGTGGACGGACTAATGAAAAACTGTTTTTT. Its translation is CASSGRTNEKLFF.